One TCR beta chain is described in this entry. What it binds is not known. This record belongs to a study of vaccination and CD4 T cells after COVID-19. About the research overall: Collection of post-vaccine samples followed dose two by a median approximately 68 days, spanning a range of 14 to 241.

The Oncomine TCR Beta short-read assay was what sequenced the DNA obtained from cultured CD4+ T cells. Each CDR3 protein is one row after TCRdb ran MiXCR on the PCR reads. The sample lists approximately 5,000 distinct CDR3 sequences, less than 60% occurring once. Stated treatment: roughly 11-day PBMC culture with coronavirus spike peptide pools or control peptides (ViraFEST assay). At days 3 and 7, half the medium was exchanged for fresh IL-2 medium. The CDR3 length is 15 residues. The germline CDR1 and CDR2 sequences are SGHTA and FQGNSA. V was trimmed by 5 bases and J by 2 bases, leaving 15 bases between them.

This sequence was found in a human donor who had recovered from COVID-19. Sequencing was carried out using CD4+ T cells from blood, cultured in vitro. The V and J genes are TRBV7-2 and TRBJ1-1; weak D call: TRBD1 (6 bases). For the CDR3, the DNA is TGTGCCAGCAGCCTGGATGGGGGCGTAAACACTGAAGCTTTCTTT. Translation gives CASSLDGGVNTEAFF.